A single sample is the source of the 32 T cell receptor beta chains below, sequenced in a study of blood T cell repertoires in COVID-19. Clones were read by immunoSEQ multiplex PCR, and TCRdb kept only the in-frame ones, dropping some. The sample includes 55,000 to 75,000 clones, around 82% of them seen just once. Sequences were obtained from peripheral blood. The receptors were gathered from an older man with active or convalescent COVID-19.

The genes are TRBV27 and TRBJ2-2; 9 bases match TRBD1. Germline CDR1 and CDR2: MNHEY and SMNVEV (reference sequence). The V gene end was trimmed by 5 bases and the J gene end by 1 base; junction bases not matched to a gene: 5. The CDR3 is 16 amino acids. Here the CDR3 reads CASSRSTGGNTGELFF. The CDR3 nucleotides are TGTGCCAGCAGTCGGTCGACAGGGGGGAACACCGGGGAGCTGTTTTTT.

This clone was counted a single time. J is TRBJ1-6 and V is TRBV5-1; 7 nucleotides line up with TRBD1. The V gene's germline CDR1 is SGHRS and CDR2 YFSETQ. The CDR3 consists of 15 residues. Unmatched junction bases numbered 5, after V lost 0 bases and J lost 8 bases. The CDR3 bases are TGCGCCAGCAGCTTGGCGGGGGACAGTGATTCACCCCTCCACTTT. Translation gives CASSLAGDSDSPLHF.

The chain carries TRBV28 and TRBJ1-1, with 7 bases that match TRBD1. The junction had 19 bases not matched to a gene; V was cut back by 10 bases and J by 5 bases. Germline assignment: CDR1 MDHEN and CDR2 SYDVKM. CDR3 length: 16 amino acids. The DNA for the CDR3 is TGTGCCACCGACTCTGGGGCCTTTCAGGGGGGAACTGAAGCTTTCTTT. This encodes CATDSGAFQGGTEAFF. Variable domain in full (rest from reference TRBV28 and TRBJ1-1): DVKVTQSSRYLVKRTGEKVFLECVQDMDHENMFWYRQDPGLGLRLIYFSYDVKMKEKGDIPEGYSVSREKKERFSLILESASTNQTSMYLCATDSGAFQGGTEAFFGQGTRLTVV.

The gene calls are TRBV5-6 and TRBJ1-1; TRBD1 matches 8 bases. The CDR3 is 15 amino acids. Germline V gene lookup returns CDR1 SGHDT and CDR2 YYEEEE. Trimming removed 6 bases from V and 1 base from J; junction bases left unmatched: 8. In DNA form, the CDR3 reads TGTGCCAGCAAGCTTCAGGGGGCGGGGAACACTGAAGCTTTCTTT. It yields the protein CASKLQGAGNTEAFF.

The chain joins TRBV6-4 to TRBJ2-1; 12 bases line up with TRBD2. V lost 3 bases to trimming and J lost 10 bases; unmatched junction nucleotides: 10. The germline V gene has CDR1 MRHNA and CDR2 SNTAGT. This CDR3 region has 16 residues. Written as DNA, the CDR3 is TGTGCCAGCAGTGAGTCTAGCGGGGGGGCCGCCGGAGAGCAGTTCTTC. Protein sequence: CASSESSGGAAGEQFF.

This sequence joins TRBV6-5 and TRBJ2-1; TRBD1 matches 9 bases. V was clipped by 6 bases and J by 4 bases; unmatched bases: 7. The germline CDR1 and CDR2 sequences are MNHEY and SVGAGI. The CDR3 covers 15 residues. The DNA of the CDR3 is TGTGCCAGCAGGGGTGGACAGGGGCTTTACAATGAGCAGTTCTTC. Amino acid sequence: CASRGGQGLYNEQFF.

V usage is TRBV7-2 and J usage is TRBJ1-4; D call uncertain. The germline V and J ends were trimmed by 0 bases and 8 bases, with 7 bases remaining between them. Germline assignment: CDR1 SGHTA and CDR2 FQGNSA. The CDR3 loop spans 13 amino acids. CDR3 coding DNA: TGTGCCAGCAGCTTAGCCGGTGAGGAAAAACTGTTTTTT. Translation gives CASSLAGEEKLFF. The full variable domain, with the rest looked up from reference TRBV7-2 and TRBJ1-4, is GAGVSQSPSNKVTEKGKDVELRCDPISGHTALYWYRQSLGQGLEFLIYFQGNSAPDKSGLPSDRFSAERTGGSVSTLTIQRTQQEDSAVYLCASSLAGEEKLFFGSGTQLSVL.

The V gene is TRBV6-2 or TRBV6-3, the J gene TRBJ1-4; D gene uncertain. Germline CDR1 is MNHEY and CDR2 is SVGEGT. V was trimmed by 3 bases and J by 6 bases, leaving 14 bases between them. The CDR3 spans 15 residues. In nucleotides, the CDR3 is TGTGCCAGCAGTTATCCACCGGGATCCGATGAAAAACTGTTTTTT. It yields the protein CASSYPPGSDEKLFF.

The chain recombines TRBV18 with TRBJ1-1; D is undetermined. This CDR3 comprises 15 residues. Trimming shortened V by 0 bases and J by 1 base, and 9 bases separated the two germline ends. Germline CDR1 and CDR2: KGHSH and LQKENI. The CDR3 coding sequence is TGTGCCAGCTCACCACCCCCGGGGAGGAACACTGAAGCTTTCTTT. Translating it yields CASSPPPGRNTEAFF.

The CDR3 nucleotides read TGCGCCAGCAGCGAGGGACAGGGGGTAGGCGAAAAACTGTTTTTT. This gives the protein CASSEGQGVGEKLFF. The chain links TRBV5-1 to TRBJ1-4, with 11 bases that match TRBD1. The CDR3 is 15 amino acids. Germline V gene lookup returns CDR1 SGHRS and CDR2 YFSETQ. The V segment lost 4 bases and the J segment 8 bases; nucleotides outside the gene matches: 7.

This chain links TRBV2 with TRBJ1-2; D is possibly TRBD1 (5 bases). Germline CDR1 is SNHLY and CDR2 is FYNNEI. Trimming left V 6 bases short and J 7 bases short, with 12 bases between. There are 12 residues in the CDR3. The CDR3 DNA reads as TGTGCCAGCAGGGTTGGGGGGTCTGGCTACACCTTC. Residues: CASRVGGSGYTF.

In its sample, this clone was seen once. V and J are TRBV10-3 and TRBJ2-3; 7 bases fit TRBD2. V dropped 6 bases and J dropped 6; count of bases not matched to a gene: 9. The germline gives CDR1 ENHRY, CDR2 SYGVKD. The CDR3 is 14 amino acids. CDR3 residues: CAIRPGLQGDTQYF. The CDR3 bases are TGTGCCATCAGACCGGGACTACAAGGGGATACGCAGTATTTT.

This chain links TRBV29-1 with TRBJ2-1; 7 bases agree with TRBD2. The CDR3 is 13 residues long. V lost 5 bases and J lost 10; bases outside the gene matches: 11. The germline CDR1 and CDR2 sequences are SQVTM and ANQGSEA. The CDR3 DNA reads TGCAGCGTTCCCGGGACTACTGGGGCCGAGCAGTTCTTC. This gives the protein CSVPGTTGAEQFF.

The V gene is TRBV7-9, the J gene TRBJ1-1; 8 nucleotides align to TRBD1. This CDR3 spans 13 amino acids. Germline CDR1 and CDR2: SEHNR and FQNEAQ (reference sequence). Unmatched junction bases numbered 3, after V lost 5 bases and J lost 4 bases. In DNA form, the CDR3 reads TGTGCCAGCAGCATTGGACAGGGCACTGAAGCTTTCTTT. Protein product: CASSIGQGTEAFF.

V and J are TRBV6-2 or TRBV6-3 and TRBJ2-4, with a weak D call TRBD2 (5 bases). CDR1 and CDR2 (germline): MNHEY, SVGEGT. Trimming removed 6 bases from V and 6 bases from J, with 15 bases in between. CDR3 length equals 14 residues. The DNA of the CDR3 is TGTGCCAGCAGCCTCTCGGGGATTTCAAACATTCAGTACTTC. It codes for CASSLSGISNIQYF.

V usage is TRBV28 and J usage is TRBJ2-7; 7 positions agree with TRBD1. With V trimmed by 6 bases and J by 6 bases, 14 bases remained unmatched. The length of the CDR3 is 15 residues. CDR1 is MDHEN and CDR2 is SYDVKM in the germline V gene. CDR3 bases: TGTGCCAGCAGCACGACGACAGGGTTAGGGAGCGAGCAGTACTTC. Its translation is CASSTTTGLGSEQYF. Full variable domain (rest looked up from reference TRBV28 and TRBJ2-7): DVKVTQSSRYLVKRTGEKVFLECVQDMDHENMFWYRQDPGLGLRLIYFSYDVKMKEKGDIPEGYSVSREKKERFSLILESASTNQTSMYLCASSTTTGLGSEQYFGPGTRLTVT.

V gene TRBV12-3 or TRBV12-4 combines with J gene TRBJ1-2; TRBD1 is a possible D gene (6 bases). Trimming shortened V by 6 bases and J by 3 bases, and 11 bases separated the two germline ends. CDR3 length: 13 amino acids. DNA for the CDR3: TGTGCCAGCAGCCCAACAGGGTACTATGGCTACACCTTC. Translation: CASSPTGYYGYTF.

As DNA, the CDR3 is TGCGCCAGCAGCTTGGTCGGGAGCGGCAACGAGCAGTACTTC. Protein product: CASSLVGSGNEQYF. The V call is TRBV5-1, the J call TRBJ2-7; D perhaps matches TRBD2 (6 bases). Germline-derived CDR1 and CDR2 are SGHRS and YFSETQ. V lost 0 bases to trimming and J lost 5 bases, with 12 bases between them. The CDR3 runs to 14 residues.

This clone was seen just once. The CDR3 region has the DNA TGTGCCACCAGTGACTCTGACCCCAGGCATAGCAATCAGCCCCAGCATTTT. It translates to CATSDSDPRHSNQPQHF. V and J are TRBV24-1 and TRBJ1-5; no clear D. V dropped 4 bases and J dropped 0 bases, with 15 bases sitting between them. Germline CDR1 is KGHDR and CDR2 is SFDVKD. The CDR3 is made up of 17 amino acids.

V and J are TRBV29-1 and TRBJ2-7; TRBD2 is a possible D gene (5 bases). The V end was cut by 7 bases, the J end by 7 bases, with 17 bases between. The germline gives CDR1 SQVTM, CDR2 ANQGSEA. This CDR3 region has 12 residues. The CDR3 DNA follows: TGCAGCGGGCGGACGGAGGCTATGGAGCAGTACTTC. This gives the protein CSGRTEAMEQYF.

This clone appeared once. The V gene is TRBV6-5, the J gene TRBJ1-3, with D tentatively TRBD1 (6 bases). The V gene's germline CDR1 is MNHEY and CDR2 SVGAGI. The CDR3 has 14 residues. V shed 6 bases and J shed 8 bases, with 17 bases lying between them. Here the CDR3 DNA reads TGTGCCAGCAGGCGTTCGGGGGGCGGGCACACCATATATTTT. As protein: CASRRSGGGHTIYF.

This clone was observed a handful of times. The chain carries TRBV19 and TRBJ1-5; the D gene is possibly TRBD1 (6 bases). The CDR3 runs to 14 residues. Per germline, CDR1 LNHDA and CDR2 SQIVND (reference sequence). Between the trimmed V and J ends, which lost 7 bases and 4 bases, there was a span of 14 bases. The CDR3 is CASTRGRSNQPQHF. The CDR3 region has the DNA TGTGCCAGTACCAGGGGCCGCTCAAATCAGCCCCAGCATTTT.

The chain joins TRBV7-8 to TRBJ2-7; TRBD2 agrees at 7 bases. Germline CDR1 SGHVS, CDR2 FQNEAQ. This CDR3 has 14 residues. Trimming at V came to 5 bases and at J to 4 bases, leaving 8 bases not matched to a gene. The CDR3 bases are TGTGCCAGCAGCCCCCGGGACTACCAATACGAGCAGTACTTC. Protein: CASSPRDYQYEQYF.

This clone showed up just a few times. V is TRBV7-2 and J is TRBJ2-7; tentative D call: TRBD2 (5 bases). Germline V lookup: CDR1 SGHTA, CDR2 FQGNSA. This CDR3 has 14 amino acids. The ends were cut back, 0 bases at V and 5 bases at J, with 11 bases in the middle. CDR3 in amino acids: CASSLARLANEQYF. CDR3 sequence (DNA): TGTGCCAGCAGCTTAGCGCGGCTAGCAAACGAGCAGTACTTC.

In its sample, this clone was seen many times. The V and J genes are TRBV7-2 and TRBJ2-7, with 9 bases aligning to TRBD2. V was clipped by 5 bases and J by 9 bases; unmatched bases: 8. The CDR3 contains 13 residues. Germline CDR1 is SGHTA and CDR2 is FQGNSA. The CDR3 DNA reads TGTGCCAGCAGCCTCCATTGGGGACTAGCGCAGTACTTC. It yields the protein CASSLHWGLAQYF.

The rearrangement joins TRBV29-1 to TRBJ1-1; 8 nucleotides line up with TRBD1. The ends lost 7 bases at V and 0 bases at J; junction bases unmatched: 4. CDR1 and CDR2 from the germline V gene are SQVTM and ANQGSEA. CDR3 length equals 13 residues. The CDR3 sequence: CSARTGMNTEAFF. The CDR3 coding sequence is TGCAGCGCTCGGACAGGGATGAACACTGAAGCTTTCTTT.

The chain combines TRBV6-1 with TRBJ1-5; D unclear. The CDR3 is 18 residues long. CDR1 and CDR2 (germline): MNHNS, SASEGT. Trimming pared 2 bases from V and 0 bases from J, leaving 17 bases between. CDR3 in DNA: TGTGCCAGCAGTGAACCGAGGCAGCTCACATATAGCAATCAGCCCCAGCATTTT. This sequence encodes CASSEPRQLTYSNQPQHF.

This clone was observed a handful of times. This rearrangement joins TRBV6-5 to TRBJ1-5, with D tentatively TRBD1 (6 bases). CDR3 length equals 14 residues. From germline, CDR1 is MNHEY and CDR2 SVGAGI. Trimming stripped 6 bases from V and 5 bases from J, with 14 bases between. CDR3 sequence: CASSRTGSDQPQHF. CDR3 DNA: TGTGCCAGCAGCCGAACAGGGTCGGATCAGCCCCAGCATTTT.

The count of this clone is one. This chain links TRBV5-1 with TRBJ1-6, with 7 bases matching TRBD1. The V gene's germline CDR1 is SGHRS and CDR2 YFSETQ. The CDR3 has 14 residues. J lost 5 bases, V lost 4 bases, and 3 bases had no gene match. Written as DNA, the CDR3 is TGCGCCAGCAGCCGGGACAGCGATAATTCACCCCTCCACTTT. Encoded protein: CASSRDSDNSPLHF.

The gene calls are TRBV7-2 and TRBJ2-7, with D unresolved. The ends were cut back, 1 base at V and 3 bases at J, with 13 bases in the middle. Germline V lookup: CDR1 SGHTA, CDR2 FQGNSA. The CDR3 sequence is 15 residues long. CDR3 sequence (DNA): TGTGCCAGCAGCTTAGAAAGTCAGGTGGTCTACGAGCAGTACTTC. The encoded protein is CASSLESQVVYEQYF.

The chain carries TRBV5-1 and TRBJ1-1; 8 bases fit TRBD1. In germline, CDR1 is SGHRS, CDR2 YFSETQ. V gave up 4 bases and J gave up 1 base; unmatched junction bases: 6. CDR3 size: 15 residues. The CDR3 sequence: CASSIPGTGNTEAFF. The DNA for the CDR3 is TGCGCCAGCAGCATACCCGGGACAGGGAACACTGAAGCTTTCTTT. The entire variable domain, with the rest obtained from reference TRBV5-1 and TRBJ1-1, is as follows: KAGVTQTPRYLIKTRGQQVTLSCSPISGHRSVSWYQQTPGQGLQFLFEYFSETQRNKGNFPGRFSGRQFSNSRSEMNVSTLELGDSALYLCASSIPGTGNTEAFFGQGTRLTVV.

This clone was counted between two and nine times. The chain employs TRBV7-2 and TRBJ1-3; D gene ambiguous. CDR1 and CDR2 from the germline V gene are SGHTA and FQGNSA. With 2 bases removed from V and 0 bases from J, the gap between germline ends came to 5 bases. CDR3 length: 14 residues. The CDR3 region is CASSLSYSGNTIYF. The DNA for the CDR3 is TGTGCCAGCAGCTTATCCTACTCTGGAAACACCATATATTTT.